This T cell receptor (beta chain) was recorded in a study of CXCR3 chemokines and chemotherapy response in bladder cancer. TCRdb called the PCR reads again in MiXCR, with one record for every CDR3 protein. The data show approximately 10,000 distinct CDR3 sequences, under 30% seen once. This CDR3 is built from 14 residues. Germline V gene lookup returns CDR1 SGHAT and CDR2 FQNNGV. With V trimmed by 3 bases and J by 6 bases, 5 bases remained unmatched. By share, this clonotype ranks as medium-sized. The V call is TRBV11-2, the J call TRBJ2-3; 8 nucleotides match TRBD2. The TCR sequence derives from a human donor with bladder cancer that did not respond to neoadjuvant chemotherapy. The specimen was collected from a patient whose treatment included neoadjuvant chemotherapy. The DNA for the CDR3 is TGTGCCAGCAGCTTCGGGGGGGGCCAGGATACGCAGTATTTT. It translates to CASSFGGGQDTQYF.